The TCR beta chain under discussion was sequenced for a study of cytomegalovirus exposure and HLA in healthy donors. Overall study findings and caveats: A later analysis revealed that TCR association rates differed between HLA loci, peaking at DRB1 and bottoming out at HLA-C.

Researchers ran the PCR with 60 Vbeta and 13 Jbeta primers. The protocol was immunoSEQ multiplex PCR, while the TCRdb copy is restricted to in-frame clones and leaves out a portion. This sample's clone table lists roughly 34,000 clones. There are 15 residues in the CDR3. Germline V CDR1 and CDR2: GTSNPN, SVGIG (reference sequence). Comments on this clone: The antigen is undetermined. One end of the junction is discordant with germline, which a read error may explain.

The rearrangement joins TRBV30 to TRBJ1-1, with D possibly being TRBD1 (6 bases). The clonotype comes from a woman between 35 and 50 years old in good health and CMV-seropositive. Material for sequencing was PBMCs. The chain's CDR3 is CAGRSPRGSNTEAFF. The CDR3 coding sequence is TGTGCCGGGAGGAGCCCCAGGGGATCGAACACTGAAGCTTTCTTT.